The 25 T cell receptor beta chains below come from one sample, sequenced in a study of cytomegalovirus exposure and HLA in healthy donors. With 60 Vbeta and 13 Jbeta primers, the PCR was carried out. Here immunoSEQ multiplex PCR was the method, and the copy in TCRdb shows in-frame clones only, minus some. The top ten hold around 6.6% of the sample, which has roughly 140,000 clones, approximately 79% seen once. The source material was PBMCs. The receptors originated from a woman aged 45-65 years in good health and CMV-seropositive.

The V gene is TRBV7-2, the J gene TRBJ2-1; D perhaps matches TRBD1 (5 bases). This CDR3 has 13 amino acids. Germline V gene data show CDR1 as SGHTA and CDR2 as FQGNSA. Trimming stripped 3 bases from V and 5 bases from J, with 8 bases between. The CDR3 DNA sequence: TGTGCCAGCAGCTTTTCCAGGGACAATGAGCAGTTCTTC. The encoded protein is CASSFSRDNEQFF.

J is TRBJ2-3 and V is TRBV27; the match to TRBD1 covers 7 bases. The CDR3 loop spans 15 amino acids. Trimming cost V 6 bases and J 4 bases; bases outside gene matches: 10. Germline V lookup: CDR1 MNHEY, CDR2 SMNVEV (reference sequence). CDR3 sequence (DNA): TGTGCCAGCAGGAAAGACAGGGACGTCCCAGATACGCAGTATTTT. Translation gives CASRKDRDVPDTQYF.

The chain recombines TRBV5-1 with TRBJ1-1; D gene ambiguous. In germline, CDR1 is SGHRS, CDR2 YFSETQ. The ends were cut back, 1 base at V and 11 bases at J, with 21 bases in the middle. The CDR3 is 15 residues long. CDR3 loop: CASSLSAAVGDRAFF. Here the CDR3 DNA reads TGCGCCAGCAGCTTGAGTGCCGCCGTCGGAGACCGGGCTTTCTTT.

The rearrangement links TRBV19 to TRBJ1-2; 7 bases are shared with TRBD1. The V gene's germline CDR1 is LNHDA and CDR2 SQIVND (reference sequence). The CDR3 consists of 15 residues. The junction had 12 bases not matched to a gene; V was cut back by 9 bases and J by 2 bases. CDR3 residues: CASGMTGLENYGYTF. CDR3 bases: TGTGCCAGCGGGATGACAGGGTTGGAAAACTATGGCTACACCTTC. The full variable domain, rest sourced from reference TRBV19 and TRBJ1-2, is DGGITQSPKYLFRKEGQNVTLSCEQNLNHDAMYWYRQDPGQGLRLIYYSQIVNDFQKGDIAEGYSVSREKKESFPLTVTSAQKNPTAFYLCASGMTGLENYGYTFGSGTRLTVV.

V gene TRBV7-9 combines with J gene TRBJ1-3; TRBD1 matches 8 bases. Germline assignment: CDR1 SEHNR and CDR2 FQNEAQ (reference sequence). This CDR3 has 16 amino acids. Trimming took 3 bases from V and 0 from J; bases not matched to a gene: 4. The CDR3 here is CASSLTGVYSGNTIYF. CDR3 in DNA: TGTGCCAGCAGCTTGACAGGGGTGTACTCTGGAAACACCATATATTTT. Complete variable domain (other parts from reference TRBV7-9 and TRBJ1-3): DTGVSQNPRHKITKRGQNVTFRCDPISEHNRLYWYRQTLGQGPEFLTYFQNEAQLEKSRLLSDRFSAERPKGSFSTLEIQRTEQGDSAMYLCASSLTGVYSGNTIYFGEGSWLTVV.

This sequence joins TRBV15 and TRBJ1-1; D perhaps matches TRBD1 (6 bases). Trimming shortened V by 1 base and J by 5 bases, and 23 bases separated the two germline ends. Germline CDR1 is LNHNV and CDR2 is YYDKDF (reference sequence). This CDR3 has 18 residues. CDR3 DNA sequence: TGTGCCACCAGCAGAGTTGCAGGGGCGGGTACAAGTCGGACTGAAGCTTTCTTT. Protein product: CATSRVAGAGTSRTEAFF.

CDR3 residues: CASTPLAGGRETQYF. CDR3 coding DNA: TGCGCCAGCACCCCTCTAGCGGGGGGACGTGAGACCCAGTACTTC. The chain recombines TRBV5-1 with TRBJ2-5; 11 positions match TRBD2. V shed 6 bases, J shed 5 bases, and the junction held 9 bases outside the gene matches. The germline V gene has CDR1 SGHRS and CDR2 YFSETQ. The length of the CDR3 is 15 residues.

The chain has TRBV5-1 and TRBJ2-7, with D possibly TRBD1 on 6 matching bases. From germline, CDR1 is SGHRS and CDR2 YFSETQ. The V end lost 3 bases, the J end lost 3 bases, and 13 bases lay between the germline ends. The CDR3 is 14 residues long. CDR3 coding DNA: TGCGCCAGCAGCTCTCGGACAGCTGACTACGAGCAGTACTTC. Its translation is CASSSRTADYEQYF.

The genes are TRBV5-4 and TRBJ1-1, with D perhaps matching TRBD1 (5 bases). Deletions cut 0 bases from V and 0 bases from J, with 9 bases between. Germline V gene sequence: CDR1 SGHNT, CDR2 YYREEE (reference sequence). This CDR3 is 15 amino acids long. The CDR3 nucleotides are TGTGCCAGCAGCTTGGTTACAGGCCTGAACACTGAAGCTTTCTTT. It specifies CASSLVTGLNTEAFF.

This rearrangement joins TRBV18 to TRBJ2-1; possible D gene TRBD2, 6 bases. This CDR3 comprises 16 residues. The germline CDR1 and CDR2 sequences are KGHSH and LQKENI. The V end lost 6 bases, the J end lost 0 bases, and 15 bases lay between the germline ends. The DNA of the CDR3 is TGTGCCAGCTCCGAGCAGCGGGTAAGCTCCTACAATGAGCAGTTCTTC. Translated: CASSEQRVSSYNEQFF.

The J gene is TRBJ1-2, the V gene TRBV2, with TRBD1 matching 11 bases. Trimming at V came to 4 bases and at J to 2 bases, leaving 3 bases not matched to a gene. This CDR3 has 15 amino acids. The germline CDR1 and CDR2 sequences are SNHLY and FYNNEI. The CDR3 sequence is CASSVGQGANYGYTF. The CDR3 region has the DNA TGTGCCAGCAGTGTTGGACAGGGGGCCAACTATGGCTACACCTTC.

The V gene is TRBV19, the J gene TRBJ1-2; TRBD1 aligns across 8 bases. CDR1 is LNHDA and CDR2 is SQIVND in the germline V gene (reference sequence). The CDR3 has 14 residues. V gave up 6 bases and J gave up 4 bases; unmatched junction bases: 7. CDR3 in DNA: TGTGCCAGTAGCACAGGGGGAGTGGGCTATGGCTACACCTTC. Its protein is CASSTGGVGYGYTF.

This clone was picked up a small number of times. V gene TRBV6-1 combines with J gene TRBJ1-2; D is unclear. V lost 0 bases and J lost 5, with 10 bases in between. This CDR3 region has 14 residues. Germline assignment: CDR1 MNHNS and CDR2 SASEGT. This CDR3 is CASSEALRGYGYTF. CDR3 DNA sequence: TGTGCCAGCAGTGAAGCGCTTCGGGGTTATGGCTACACCTTC.

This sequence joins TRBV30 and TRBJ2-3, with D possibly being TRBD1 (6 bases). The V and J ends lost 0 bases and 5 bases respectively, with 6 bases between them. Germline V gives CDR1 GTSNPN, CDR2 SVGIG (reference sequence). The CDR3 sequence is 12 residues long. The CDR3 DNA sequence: TGTGCCTGGAGTGTAGGGGGAGATACGCAGTATTTT. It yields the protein CAWSVGGDTQYF.

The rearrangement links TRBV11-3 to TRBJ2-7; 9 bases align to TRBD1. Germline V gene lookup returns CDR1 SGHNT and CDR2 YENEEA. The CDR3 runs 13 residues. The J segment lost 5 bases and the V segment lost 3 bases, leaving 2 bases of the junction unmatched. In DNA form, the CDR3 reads TGTGCCAGCAGCTTCGGGGACAGGGACGAGCAGTACTTC. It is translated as CASSFGDRDEQYF.

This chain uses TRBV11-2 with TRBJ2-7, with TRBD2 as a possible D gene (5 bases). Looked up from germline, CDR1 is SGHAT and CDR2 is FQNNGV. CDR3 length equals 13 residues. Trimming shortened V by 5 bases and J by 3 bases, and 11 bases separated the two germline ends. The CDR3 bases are TGTGCCAGCAGCGAAGGACTCGGCTACGAGCAGTACTTC. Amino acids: CASSEGLGYEQYF. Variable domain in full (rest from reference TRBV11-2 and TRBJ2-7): EAGVAQSPRYKIIEKRQSVAFWCNPISGHATLYWYQQILGQGPKLLIQFQNNGVVDDSQLPKDRFSAERLKGVDSTLKIQPAKLEDSAVYLCASSEGLGYEQYFGPGTRLTVT.

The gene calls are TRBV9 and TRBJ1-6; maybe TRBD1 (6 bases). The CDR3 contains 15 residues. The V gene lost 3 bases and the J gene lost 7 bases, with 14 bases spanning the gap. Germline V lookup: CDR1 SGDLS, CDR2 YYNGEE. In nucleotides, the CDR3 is TGTGCCAGCAGCGAGAAGGGACAACAGAATTCACCCCTCCACTTT. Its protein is CASSEKGQQNSPLHF.

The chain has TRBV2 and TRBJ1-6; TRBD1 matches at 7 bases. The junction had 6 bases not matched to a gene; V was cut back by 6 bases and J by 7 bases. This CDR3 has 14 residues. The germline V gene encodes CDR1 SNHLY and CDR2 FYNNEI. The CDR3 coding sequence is TGTGCCAGCAGCCCGGGACAGATAAATTCACCCCTCCACTTT. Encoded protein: CASSPGQINSPLHF.

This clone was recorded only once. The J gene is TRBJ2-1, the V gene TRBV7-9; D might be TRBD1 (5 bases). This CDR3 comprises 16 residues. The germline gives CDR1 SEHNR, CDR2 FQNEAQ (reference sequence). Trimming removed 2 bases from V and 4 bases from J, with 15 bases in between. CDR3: CASSLLAGSLYNEQFF. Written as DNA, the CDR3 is TGTGCCAGCAGCTTATTGGCAGGGTCGCTTTACAATGAGCAGTTCTTC.

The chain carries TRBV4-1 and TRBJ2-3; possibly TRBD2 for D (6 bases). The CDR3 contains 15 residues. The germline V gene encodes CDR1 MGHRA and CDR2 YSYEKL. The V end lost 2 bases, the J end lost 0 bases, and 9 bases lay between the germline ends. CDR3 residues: CASSQLAVSTDTQYF. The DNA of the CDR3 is TGCGCCAGCAGCCAATTAGCGGTTAGCACAGATACGCAGTATTTT.

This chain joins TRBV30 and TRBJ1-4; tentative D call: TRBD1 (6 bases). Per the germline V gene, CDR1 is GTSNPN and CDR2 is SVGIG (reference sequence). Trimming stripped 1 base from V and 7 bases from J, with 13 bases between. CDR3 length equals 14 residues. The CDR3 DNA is TGTGCCTGGAGTGGGGGACACCGCGGTGAAAAACTGTTTTTT. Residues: CAWSGGHRGEKLFF. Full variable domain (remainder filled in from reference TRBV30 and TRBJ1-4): SQTIHQWPATLVQPVGSPLSLECTVEGTSNPNLYWYRQAAGRGLQLLFYSVGIGQISSEVPQNLSASRPQDRQFILSSKKLLLSDSGFYLCAWSGGHRGEKLFFGSGTQLSVL.

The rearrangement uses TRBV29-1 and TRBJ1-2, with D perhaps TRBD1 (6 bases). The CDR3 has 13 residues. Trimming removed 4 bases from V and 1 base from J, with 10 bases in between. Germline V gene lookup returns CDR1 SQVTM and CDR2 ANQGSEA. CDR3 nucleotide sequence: TGCAGCGTTGGGCAGGGGATTAACTATGGCTACACCTTC. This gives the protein CSVGQGINYGYTF.

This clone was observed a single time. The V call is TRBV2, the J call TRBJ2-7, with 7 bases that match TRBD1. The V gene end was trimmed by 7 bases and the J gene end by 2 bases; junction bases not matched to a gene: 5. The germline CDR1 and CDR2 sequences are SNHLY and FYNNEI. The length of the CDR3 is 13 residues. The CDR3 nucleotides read TGTGCCAGCACGGGACAGAGCCCCTACGAGCAGTACTTC. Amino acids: CASTGQSPYEQYF.

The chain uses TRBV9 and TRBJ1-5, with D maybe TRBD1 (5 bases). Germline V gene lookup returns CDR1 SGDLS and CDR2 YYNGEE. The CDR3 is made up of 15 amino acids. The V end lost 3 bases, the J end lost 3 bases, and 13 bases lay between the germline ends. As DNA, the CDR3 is TGTGCCAGCAGCGCCACGGGGGAGTTCAATCAGCCCCAGCATTTT. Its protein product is CASSATGEFNQPQHF. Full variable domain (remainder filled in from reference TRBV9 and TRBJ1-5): DSGVTQTPKHLITATGQRVTLRCSPRSGDLSVYWYQQSLDQGLQFLIQYYNGEERAKGNILERFSAQQFPDLHSELNLSSLELGDSALYFCASSATGEFNQPQHFGDGTRLSIL.

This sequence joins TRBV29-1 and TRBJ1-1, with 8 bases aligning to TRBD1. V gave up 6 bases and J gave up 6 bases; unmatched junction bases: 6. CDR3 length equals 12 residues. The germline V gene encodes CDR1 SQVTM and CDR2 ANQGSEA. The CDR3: CSVRQGWSEAFF. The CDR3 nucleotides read TGCAGCGTAAGACAGGGGTGGTCTGAAGCTTTCTTT.